This T cell receptor (beta chain) emerged from a study of CXCR3-negative and CXCR3-positive naive CD8 T cells. Study summary: Roughly 1.5 +/- 0.3 million TRB reads came from each library, giving around 130 million in total. Study conclusions and caveats: Naive CXCR3-positive cells had TRB CDR3s more hydrophobic than those of CXCR3-negative naive cells.

Every individual CD8+ T cell subset underwent sorting in triplicate at around 300,000 cells apiece. 5' RACE that incorporated UMI labels was used to prepare the TRB cDNA libraries. TCRdb re-called the 5' RACE reads; one entry per CDR3 protein, DNA not given. This sample's clone table lists some 120,000 distinct CDR3 sequences. With regard to this clonotype: No antigen is known for it.

This CDR3 contains 14 residues. The sequenced material came from naive CXCR3+ CD8+ T cells from blood. The subset: CD45RO-CCR7+CD27+CD95- naive CD8+ T cells expressing CXCR3 (TNR3+). The receptor comes from a human donor in good health. Some clones in this sample may be carry-over from other donors' samples. This chain links TRBV12-3 or TRBV12-4 with TRBJ2-7; TCRdb indicates TRBD1, and absent DNA this call remains unverified. CDR3 sequence reads: CASSVTGSRREQYF.